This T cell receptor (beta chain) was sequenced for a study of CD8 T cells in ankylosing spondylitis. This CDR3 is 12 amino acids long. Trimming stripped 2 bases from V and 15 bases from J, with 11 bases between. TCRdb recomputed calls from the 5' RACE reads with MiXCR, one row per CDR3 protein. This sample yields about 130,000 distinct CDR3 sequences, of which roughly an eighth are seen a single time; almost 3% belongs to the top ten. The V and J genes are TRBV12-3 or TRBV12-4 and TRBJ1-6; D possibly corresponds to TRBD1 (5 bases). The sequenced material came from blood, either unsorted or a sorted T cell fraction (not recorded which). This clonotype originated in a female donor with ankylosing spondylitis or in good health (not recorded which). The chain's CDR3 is CASSLRGESLHF. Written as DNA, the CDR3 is TGTGCCAGCAGTTTACGGGGGGAGAGCCTCCACTTT.